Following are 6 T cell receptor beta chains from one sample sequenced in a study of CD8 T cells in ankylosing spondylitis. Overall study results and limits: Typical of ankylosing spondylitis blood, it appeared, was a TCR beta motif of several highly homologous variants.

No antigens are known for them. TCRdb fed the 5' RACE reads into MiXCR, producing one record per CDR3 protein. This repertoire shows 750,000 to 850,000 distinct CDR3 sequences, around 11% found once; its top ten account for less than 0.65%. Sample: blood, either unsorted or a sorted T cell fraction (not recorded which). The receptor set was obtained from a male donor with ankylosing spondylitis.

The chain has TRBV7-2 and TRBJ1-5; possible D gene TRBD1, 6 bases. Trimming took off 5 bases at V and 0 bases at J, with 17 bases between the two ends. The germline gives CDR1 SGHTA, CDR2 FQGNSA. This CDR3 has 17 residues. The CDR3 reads CASSLLGTPYSNQPQHF. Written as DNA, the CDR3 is TGTGCCAGCAGCCTCCTCGGGACACCTTATAGCAATCAGCCCCAGCATTTT.

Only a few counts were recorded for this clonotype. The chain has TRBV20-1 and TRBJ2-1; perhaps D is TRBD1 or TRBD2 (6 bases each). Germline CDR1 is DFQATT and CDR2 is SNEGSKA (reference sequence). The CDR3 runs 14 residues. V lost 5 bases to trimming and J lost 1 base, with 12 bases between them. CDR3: CSAPGAGSYNEQFF. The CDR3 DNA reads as TGCAGTGCTCCGGGGGCAGGGTCCTACAATGAGCAGTTCTTC.

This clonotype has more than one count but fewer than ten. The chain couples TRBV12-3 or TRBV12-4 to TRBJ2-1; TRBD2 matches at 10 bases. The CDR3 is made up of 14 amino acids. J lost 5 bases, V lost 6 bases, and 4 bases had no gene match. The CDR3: CASRLAGTHNEQFF. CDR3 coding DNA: TGTGCCAGCAGACTAGCGGGGACACACAATGAGCAGTTCTTC.

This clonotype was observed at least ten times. CDR3 in amino acids: CASSTRTVYNEQFF. CDR3 nucleotide sequence: TGTGCCAGCAGCACCCGGACGGTCTACAATGAGCAGTTCTTC. The rearrangement joins TRBV21-1 to TRBJ2-1; the D segment call TRBD1 is taken from the table without a DNA check. TRBV21-1 is classified as a pseudogene. The length of the CDR3 is 14 residues.

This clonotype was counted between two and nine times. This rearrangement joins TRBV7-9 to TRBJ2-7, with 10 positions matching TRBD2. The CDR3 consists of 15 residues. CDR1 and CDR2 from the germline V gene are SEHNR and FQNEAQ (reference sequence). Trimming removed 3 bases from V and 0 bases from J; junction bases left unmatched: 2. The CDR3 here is CASSLGLAFSYEQYF. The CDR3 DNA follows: TGTGCCAGCAGCTTGGGACTAGCGTTCTCCTACGAGCAGTACTTC.

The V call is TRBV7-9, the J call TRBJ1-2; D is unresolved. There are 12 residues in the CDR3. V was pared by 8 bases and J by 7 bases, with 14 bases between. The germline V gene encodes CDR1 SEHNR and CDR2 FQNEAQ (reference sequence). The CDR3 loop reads CASRRGVGGYTF. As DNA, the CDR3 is TGTGCCAGCCGACGGGGTGTGGGTGGCTACACCTTC.